The 3 T cell receptor beta chains below all came from one sample that was sequenced in a study of blood T cell repertoires in COVID-19. Only in-frame clones appear in the TCRdb table, and some are missing; sequencing was by immunoSEQ multiplex PCR. The sample comprises fewer than 130,000 clones, 75% to 90% of which are singletons, and about a third rests with the top ten. The sample was peripheral blood. These receptors came from a woman of 80 years or more with acute or convalescent COVID-19.

The chain couples TRBV7-9 to TRBJ2-1; 10 bases fit TRBD1. V lost 8 bases, J lost 7 bases, and 8 bases stayed unmatched. The CDR3 extends over 14 amino acids. Germline CDR1 SEHNR, CDR2 FQNEAQ (reference sequence). For the CDR3, the DNA is TGTGCCAGCGGAATCGGGACAGGGGTAAATGAGCAGTTCTTC. Amino acids: CASGIGTGVNEQFF. Together with reference TRBV7-9 and TRBJ2-1, the CDR3 gives the full variable domain: DTGVSQNPRHKITKRGQNVTFRCDPISEHNRLYWYRQTLGQGPEFLTYFQNEAQLEKSRLLSDRFSAERPKGSFSTLEIQRTEQGDSAMYLCASGIGTGVNEQFFGPGTRLTVL.

The V gene is TRBV4-1, the J gene TRBJ1-4, with 8 positions matching TRBD1. This CDR3 region has 18 residues. CDR1 and CDR2 (germline): MGHRA, YSYEKL. J gave up 8 bases and V 3 bases, and 17 bases lay outside the gene matches. The CDR3 nucleotides are TGCGCCAGCAGCCACGATCCCGCGACAGGGGCCCTGGAGGAAAAACTGTTTTTT. This translates into CASSHDPATGALEEKLFF.

J is TRBJ2-3 and V is TRBV7-3; D is perhaps TRBD1 (5 bases). V lost 5 bases to trimming and J lost 0 bases, with 15 bases between them. The germline V gene encodes CDR1 SGHTA and CDR2 FQGTGA. CDR3 size: 16 residues. The CDR3 region has the DNA TGTGCCAGCAGCCCGAAAGGCAGGACAAGCACAGATACGCAGTATTTT. The encoded protein is CASSPKGRTSTDTQYF.